Below are 30 T cell receptor beta chains sequenced from a single sample in a study of tumor-infiltrating lymphocytes in primary liver carcinoma. With a constant-region primer, TCR beta cDNA was made from 450 to 550 ng of total RNA. What produced the TCR beta libraries was three nested multiplex PCR rounds using slightly modified ARM-PCR. PCR rounds one and two used TRBV1-TRBV30 forward primers with a C-beta reverse primer for around 9 cycles each. MiXCR, run by TCRdb on the multiplex PCR reads, gives a single entry per CDR3 protein. Of about 300,000 distinct CDR3 sequences listed, 65% are singletons. Blood RNA was derived from unsorted whole blood, and germline DNA was extracted too. What was sequenced was peripheral blood. The receptors derive from a man in his forties or fifties with primary liver carcinoma and hepatitis B virus infection.

CDR3 in DNA: TGCGCCAGCAGCTCGGGGATAGGGGAGGCCTACAATGAGCAGTTCTTC. Translated: CASSSGIGEAYNEQFF. The chain uses TRBV5-1 and TRBJ2-1; maybe TRBD2 (6 bases). CDR3 length: 16 amino acids. CDR1 SGHRS and CDR2 YFSETQ come from the germline V gene. Trimming removed 3 bases at V and 2 bases at J, with 15 bases between.

This clonotype was counted once. The chain joins TRBV29-1 to TRBJ2-1; D gene uncertain. The CDR3 sequence is 12 residues long. V was clipped by 3 bases and J by 11 bases, with 14 bases between them. In germline, CDR1 is SQVTM, CDR2 ANQGSEA. The CDR3 reads CSVDEVAGKQFF. The CDR3 coding sequence is TGCAGCGTTGATGAGGTAGCAGGTAAGCAGTTCTTC.

About this clonotype: A much more abundant neighbour one base away suggests this may be a read error. This sequence joins TRBV21-1 and TRBJ2-7. TRBV21-1 is flagged as a pseudogene. CDR3 length: 17 residues. The CDR3 loop reads CASSRALQVHLSYEQYF. CDR3 sequence (DNA): TGTGCCAGCAGCAGAGCGCTGCAAGTTCACCTCTCCTACGAGCAGTACTTC.

V and J are TRBV7-8 and TRBJ2-3; 11 positions match TRBD2. V dropped 3 bases and J dropped 5; count of bases not matched to a gene: 22. CDR3 length: 21 amino acids. From germline, CDR1 is SGHVS and CDR2 FQNEAQ. The CDR3 is CASSFRRGGTSGTQGIDTQYF. The CDR3 DNA sequence: TGTGCCAGCAGCTTCCGTAGGGGCGGGACTAGCGGTACACAGGGAATAGATACGCAGTATTTT.

This clonotype has ten or more counts. This chain joins TRBV11-3 and TRBJ2-1; D is ambiguous. Trimming shortened V by 8 bases and J by 6 bases, and 14 bases separated the two germline ends. The CDR3 has 13 amino acids. Germline V gives CDR1 SGHNT, CDR2 YENEEA. CDR3 sequence (DNA): TGTGCCAGCTCCTGGGCTAGTTTCAATGAGCAGTTCTTC. Translating gives CASSWASFNEQFF.

The genes are TRBV19 and TRBJ2-1; tentatively, D is TRBD1 or TRBD2 (5 bases each). Germline CDR1 is LNHDA and CDR2 is SQIVND (reference sequence). This CDR3 region has 13 residues. Trimming took off 7 bases at V and 9 bases at J, with 16 bases between the two ends. The DNA of the CDR3 is TGTGCCAGTACTATGTACGGGGCGGGTGAGCAGTTCTTC. It is translated as CASTMYGAGEQFF.

As for this clonotype: This clone may be a read error of a much larger clone one base away. The J gene is TRBJ2-7, the V gene TRBV6-5, with 9 bases lining up with TRBD1. Germline V gene lookup returns CDR1 MNHEY and CDR2 SVGAGI. The ends lost 9 bases at V and 5 bases at J; junction bases unmatched: 8. CDR3 size: 13 residues. CDR3: CARQGALFDEQYF. CDR3 sequence (DNA): TGTGCCAGACAGGGGGCTCTCTTCGACGAGCAGTACTTC.

For this clonotype: The CDR3 does not end in the conserved phenylalanine or tryptophan, so this is likely a read error. The V call is TRBV11-2, the J call TRBJ1-3; no firm D call. The CDR3 sequence is 12 residues long. Germline V gene lookup returns CDR1 SGHAT and CDR2 FQNNGV. The CDR3 DNA reads TGTGCCTGCAGCTTGGCGGGAAACACCATATATTCT. Translating it yields CACSLAGNTIYS.

This clonotype appeared a few times. This chain joins TRBV5-1 and TRBJ2-1; D possibly uses TRBD1 or TRBD2 (5 bases each). Germline lookup yields CDR1 SGHRS and CDR2 YFSETQ. Trimming stripped 4 bases from V and 1 base from J, with 12 bases between. This CDR3 is 15 amino acids long. The CDR3 DNA sequence: TGCGCCAGCAGCCTAAATGGGGGTTCCTACAATGAGCAGTTCTTC. As protein: CASSLNGGSYNEQFF.

Note on this clonotype: The germline gene is not matched at one end of the junction; a read error may be the cause. The chain couples TRBV6-5 to TRBJ1-2; D perhaps matches TRBD1 (5 bases). CDR3 length: 13 amino acids. In germline, CDR1 is MNHEY, CDR2 SVGAGI. This CDR3 is CANSRGRHEGYTF. The CDR3 DNA is TGTGCCAACAGTCGGGGACGGCATGAGGGCTACACCTTC.

This clonotype showed up many times. J is TRBJ2-1 and V is TRBV6-1; D call uncertain. The CDR3 is 13 amino acids. V lost 3 bases and J lost 1, with 4 bases in between. Germline V gives CDR1 MNHNS, CDR2 SASEGT. The CDR3 bases are TGTGCCAGCAGTGACTTATCCTACAATGAGCAGTTCTTC. Its protein product is CASSDLSYNEQFF.

The chain has TRBV2 and TRBJ1-2, with D possibly TRBD1 on 5 matching bases. In germline, CDR1 is SNHLY, CDR2 FYNNEI. The CDR3 runs 16 residues. V was clipped by 5 bases and J by 8 bases, with 24 bases between them. The CDR3 sequence is CASSRPPGEAMEGYTF. As DNA, the CDR3 is TGTGCCAGCAGTCGACCCCCGGGGGAAGCTATGGAAGGCTACACCTTC.

Points on this clonotype: Just one base apart from a much larger clone, this may be a read error. V is TRBV4-2 and J is TRBJ2-5, with 7 nucleotides matching TRBD1. The germline gives CDR1 LGHNA, CDR2 YNFKEQ. The trim removed 4 bases at V and 5 bases at J, leaving 4 bases unmatched. The CDR3 has 13 amino acids. This chain's CDR3 is CASSLDRVETQYF. CDR3 sequence (DNA): TGTGCCAGCAGCCTAGACAGGGTCGAGACCCAGTACTTC.

CDR3 residues: CATSVGENQETQYF. DNA of the CDR3: TGTGCCACCAGTGTGGGGGAGAACCAAGAGACCCAGTACTTC. This chain uses TRBV24-1 with TRBJ2-5; D is tentatively TRBD1 or TRBD2 (5 bases each). CDR1 is KGHDR and CDR2 is SFDVKD in the germline V gene. V was shortened by 5 bases and J by 0 bases, with 9 bases between the two germline ends. The CDR3 is 14 amino acids.

About this clonotype: The junction shows a germline mismatch at one end, possibly a read error. The chain links TRBV4-2 to TRBJ2-3, with TRBD1 as a possible D gene (6 bases). Germline CDR1 LGHNA, CDR2 YNFKEQ. The CDR3 runs 16 residues. The chain's CDR3 is CACSQPPGQNTGTQYF. The CDR3 DNA reads TGTGCCTGCAGCCAACCCCCAGGACAGAACACAGGTACGCAGTATTTT.

Details on this clonotype: Given the absence of the conserved phenylalanine or tryptophan at the CDR3 end, a read error is likely. The V and J genes are TRBV11-3 and TRBJ2-2; D is uncertain. The CDR3 runs 16 residues. V shed 5 bases and J shed 0 bases, with 13 bases lying between them. Germline values: CDR1 SGHNT, CDR2 YENEEA. The DNA for the CDR3 is TGTGCCAGCAGCCAAGGGTGGACGGCGAACACCGGGGAGCTGTTTTCT. This translates into CASSQGWTANTGELFS.

As to this clonotype: This may arise from a read error, as a much more abundant clone is one base away. This chain links TRBV4-2 with TRBJ2-5, with TRBD2 matching over 10 bases. The CDR3 is 18 residues long. From germline, CDR1 is LGHNA and CDR2 YNFKEQ. CDR3 DNA sequence: TGTGCCAGCAGCCAAGATCAGGGATTAGCGGGAGGCCCAGAGACCCGGTACTTC. It yields the protein CASSQDQGLAGGPETRYF.

This clonotype came up a few times. The chain couples TRBV6-2 or TRBV6-3 to TRBJ2-4, with D unclear. CDR1 is MNHEY, CDR2 SVGEGT, per germline. The CDR3 contains 14 residues. V dropped 2 bases and J dropped 7 bases, with 12 bases sitting between them. CDR3 nucleotides: TGTGCCAGCAGTTACAGTGTCCCGTGGAACATTCAGTACTTC. Its protein is CASSYSVPWNIQYF.

Details on this clonotype: At one boundary the junction diverges from the germline segment, which might be a read error. This sequence joins TRBV4-1 and TRBJ2-1, with D tentatively TRBD1 or TRBD2 (5 bases each). The germline V gene has CDR1 MGHRA and CDR2 YSYEKL. The CDR3 runs to 17 residues. The CDR3 DNA is TGCCCCAGCAGTCAAGGGACCCGAGGACTCTCCTACAATGAGCAGTTCTTC. This encodes CPSSQGTRGLSYNEQFF.

In regard to this clonotype: The junction departs from germline at one end; a sequencing error may be responsible. This chain joins TRBV11-1 and TRBJ2-5; either TRBD1 or TRBD2 may supply D (5 bases each). Germline assignment: CDR1 SGHAT and CDR2 FQDESV (reference sequence). This CDR3 has 17 residues. In DNA, the CDR3 is TGTGCCAGCAGCACAGGAGGACACCGGACACCTCAAGTGACCCAGTACTTC. It codes for CASSTGGHRTPQVTQYF.

About this clonotype itself: Mismatch with germline at one junction end may stem from a read error. V gene TRBV6-2 or TRBV6-3 combines with J gene TRBJ2-3; D unresolved. Germline CDR1 MNHEY, CDR2 SVGEGT. CDR3 length equals 16 residues. The CDR3 region is CASSFLGRLGRDTRYF. DNA for the CDR3: TGTGCCAGCAGCTTCCTAGGACGGCTTGGGCGAGATACGCGGTATTTT.

At least ten counts were recorded for this clonotype. This chain uses TRBV29-1 with TRBJ2-7; 9 nucleotides line up with TRBD1. This CDR3 comprises 15 residues. The V gene's germline CDR1 is SQVTM and CDR2 ANQGSEA. The J segment lost 4 bases and the V segment lost 1 base, leaving 8 bases of the junction unmatched. CDR3 sequence reads: CSVEARDREGYEQYF. In DNA form, the CDR3 reads TGCAGCGTTGAAGCCCGGGACAGGGAGGGTTACGAGCAGTACTTC.

V is TRBV11-1 and J is TRBJ1-4, with 10 bases matching TRBD1. The germline CDR1 and CDR2 sequences are SGHAT and FQDESV (reference sequence). CDR3 size: 14 residues. The J segment lost 8 bases and the V segment lost 5 bases, leaving 5 bases of the junction unmatched. The CDR3 nucleotides are TGTGCCAGCAGCGACGGGACAGGGGCGGAAAAACTGTTTTTT. Translation gives CASSDGTGAEKLFF.

The genes are TRBV29-1 and TRBJ2-1; D is ambiguous. Trimming removed 4 bases from V and 5 bases from J, with 21 bases in between. This CDR3 is built from 16 residues. Germline lookup yields CDR1 SQVTM and CDR2 ANQGSEA. The CDR3 loop is CSVVGLLLSPHNEQFF. The CDR3 DNA follows: TGCAGCGTTGTAGGGCTCCTACTAAGCCCCCACAATGAGCAGTTCTTC.

This clonotype came up once. The chain recombines TRBV7-9 with TRBJ2-5; a weak D match, TRBD2 (5 bases). The CDR3 runs to 16 residues. Germline loops: CDR1 SEHNR, CDR2 FQNEAQ (reference sequence). The ends were cut back, 5 bases at V and 2 bases at J, with 18 bases in the middle. The CDR3 is CASSPAWHEGQETQYF. CDR3 bases: TGTGCCAGCAGCCCGGCTTGGCATGAGGGTCAAGAGACCCAGTACTTC.

On this clonotype itself: One end of the junction varies from germline; a read error may be responsible. This rearrangement joins TRBV12-3 or TRBV12-4 to TRBJ2-3; 9 bases are a match to TRBD2. The CDR3 length is 19 residues. The CDR3 region has the DNA TGTGACAGCAGTGTAGGAGCCGGGACTAGCAGGAGAGACACAGATACGCAGTATTTT. Amino acids: CDSSVGAGTSRRDTDTQYF.

Remarks on this clonotype: It may be a read error: a sequence one base away is much more abundant. This chain uses TRBV11-2 with TRBJ2-7, with unresolved D. The CDR3 length is 13 residues. Germline CDR1 and CDR2: SGHAT and FQNNGV. In DNA form, the CDR3 reads TGTGTCAGCAGCTTAGTTACCCCCTACGAGCAGTACTTC. Amino acid sequence: CVSSLVTPYEQYF.

A word on this clonotype: Just one base apart from a much larger clone, this may be a read error. The rearrangement links TRBV29-1 to TRBJ2-1; tentatively, D is TRBD2 (6 bases). Germline values: CDR1 SQVTM, CDR2 ANQGSEA. CDR3 size: 13 residues. The CDR3 region is CTVDRLGLNEQFF. CDR3 in DNA: TGCACCGTTGACAGACTAGGACTCAATGAGCAGTTCTTC.

To note about this clonotype: A junction end diverges from the germline sequence, so it may reflect a read error. The J gene is TRBJ2-4, the V gene TRBV11-1, with TRBD2 matching 7 bases. Per germline, CDR1 SGHAT and CDR2 FQDESV (reference sequence). This CDR3 comprises 17 residues. The CDR3 coding sequence is TGTGCCGGCAGCGCGACTAGCAGGAGTCTAGCCAAAAACATTCAGTACTTC. Translation gives CAGSATSRSLAKNIQYF. The complete variable domain, with remaining parts taken from reference TRBV11-1 and TRBJ2-4, reads EAEVAQSPRYKITEKSQAVAFWCDPISGHATLYWYRQILGQGPELLVQFQDESVVDDSQLPKDRFSAERLKGVDSTLKIQPAELGDSAMYLCAGSATSRSLAKNIQYFGAGTRLSVL.

V and J are TRBV5-4 and TRBJ1-1; D is possibly TRBD1 (5 bases). CDR1 SGHNT and CDR2 YYREEE come from the germline V gene (reference sequence). This CDR3 is built from 15 residues. Trimming left V 5 bases short and J 10 bases short, with 24 bases between. The CDR3 reads CASSSGPPGDALAFF. The CDR3 bases are TGTGCCAGCAGTTCAGGTCCCCCCGGGGACGCCTTAGCTTTCTTT.